Sequencing of this TCR beta chain was carried out in a study of a mutant IDH1 vaccine in newly diagnosed glioma. Overall study context: Eight vaccine injections were given to patients in weeks 1, 3, 5, 7, 11, 15, 19 and 23. Previous treatment comprised radiotherapy, temozolomide, or both, mostly both.

This table comes from immunoSEQ multiplex PCR, and its TCRdb copy is limited to in-frame clones, with some not included. The data show 20,000 to 25,000 clones, about four fifths seen once. Comment on this clone: The antigen remains unidentified.

Time point meaning: week 23, last vaccination. Vaccination comprised doses that each held 300 ug of mutant IDH1 20-mer peptide, plus topical imiquimod. The donor cohort comprised cases of new WHO grade 3 or 4 IDH1-mutant, ATRX-lost astrocytoma. Sequenced material: PBMCs, taken from a glioma patient whose treatment included an IDH1 peptide vaccine. The sequence derives from a man aged 30 to 39 with glioma.

The DNA of the CDR3 is TGCGCCAGCAGCGTAGGGACAGGTGTGGCCAAAAACATTCAGTACTTC. Amino acids: CASSVGTGVAKNIQYF. The chain recombines TRBV5-1 with TRBJ2-4; 8 bases map to TRBD1. V shed 4 bases and J 1 base; nucleotides not matched to a gene: 7. CDR1 is SGHRS and CDR2 is YFSETQ in the germline V gene. This CDR3 spans 16 amino acids.